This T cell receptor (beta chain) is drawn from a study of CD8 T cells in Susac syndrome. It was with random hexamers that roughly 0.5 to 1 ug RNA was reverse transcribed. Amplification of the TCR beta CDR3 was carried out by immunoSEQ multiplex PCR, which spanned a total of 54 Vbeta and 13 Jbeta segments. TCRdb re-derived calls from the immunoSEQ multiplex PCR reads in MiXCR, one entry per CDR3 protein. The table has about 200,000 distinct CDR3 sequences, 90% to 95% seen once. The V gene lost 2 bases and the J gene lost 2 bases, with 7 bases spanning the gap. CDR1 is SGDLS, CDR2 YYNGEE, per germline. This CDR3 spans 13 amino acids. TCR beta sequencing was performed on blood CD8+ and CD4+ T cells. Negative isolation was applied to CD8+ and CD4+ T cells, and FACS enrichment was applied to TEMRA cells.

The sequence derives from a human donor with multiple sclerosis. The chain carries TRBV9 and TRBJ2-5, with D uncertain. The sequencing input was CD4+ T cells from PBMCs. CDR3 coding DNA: TGTGCCAGCAGCGTGGCTTCTCAAGAGACCCAGTACTTC. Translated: CASSVASQETQYF.